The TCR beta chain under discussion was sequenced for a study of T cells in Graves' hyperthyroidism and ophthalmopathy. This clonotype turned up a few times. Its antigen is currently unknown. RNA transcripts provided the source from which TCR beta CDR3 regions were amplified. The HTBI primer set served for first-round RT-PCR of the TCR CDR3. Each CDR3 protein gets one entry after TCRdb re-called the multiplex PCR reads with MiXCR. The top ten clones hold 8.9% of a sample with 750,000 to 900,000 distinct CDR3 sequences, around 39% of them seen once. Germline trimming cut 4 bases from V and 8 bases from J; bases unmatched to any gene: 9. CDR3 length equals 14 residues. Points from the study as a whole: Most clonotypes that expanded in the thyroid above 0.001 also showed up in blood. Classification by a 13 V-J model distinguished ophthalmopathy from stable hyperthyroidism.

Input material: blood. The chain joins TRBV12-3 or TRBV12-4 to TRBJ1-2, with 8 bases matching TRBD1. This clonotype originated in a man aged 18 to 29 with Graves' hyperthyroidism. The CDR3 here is CASSSARQGSGYTF. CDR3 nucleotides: TGTGCCAGCAGTTCGGCTAGACAGGGGTCGGGCTACACCTTC.